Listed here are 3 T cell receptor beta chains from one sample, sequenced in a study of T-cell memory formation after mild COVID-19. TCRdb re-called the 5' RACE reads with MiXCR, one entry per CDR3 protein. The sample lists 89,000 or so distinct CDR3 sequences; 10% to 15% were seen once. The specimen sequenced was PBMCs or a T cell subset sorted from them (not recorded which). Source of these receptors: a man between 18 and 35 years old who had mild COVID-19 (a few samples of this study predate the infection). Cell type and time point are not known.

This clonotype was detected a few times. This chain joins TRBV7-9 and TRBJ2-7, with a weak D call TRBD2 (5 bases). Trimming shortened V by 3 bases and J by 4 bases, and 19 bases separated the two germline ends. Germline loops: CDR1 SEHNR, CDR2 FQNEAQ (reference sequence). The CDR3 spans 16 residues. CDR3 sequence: CASSFPFEGSFYEQYF. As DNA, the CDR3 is TGTGCCAGCAGCTTCCCTTTCGAGGGCTCATTTTACGAGCAGTACTTC.

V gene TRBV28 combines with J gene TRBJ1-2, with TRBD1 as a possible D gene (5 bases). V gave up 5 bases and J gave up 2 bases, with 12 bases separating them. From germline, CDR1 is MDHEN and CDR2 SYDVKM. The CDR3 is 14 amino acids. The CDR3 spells CASSTGGGNYGYTF. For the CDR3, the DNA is TGTGCCAGCAGTACGGGGGGTGGGAACTATGGCTACACCTTC.

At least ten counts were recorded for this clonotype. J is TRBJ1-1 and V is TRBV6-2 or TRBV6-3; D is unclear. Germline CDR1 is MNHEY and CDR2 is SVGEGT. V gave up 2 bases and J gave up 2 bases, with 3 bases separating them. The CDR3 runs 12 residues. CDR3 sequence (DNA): TGTGCCAGCAGTTACAGAAACACTGAAGCTTTCTTT. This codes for CASSYRNTEAFF.